These T cell receptor beta chains were read from a single sample in a study of T cells in Graves' hyperthyroidism and ophthalmopathy. MiXCR, run by TCRdb on the multiplex PCR reads, gives a single entry per CDR3 protein. The table records around 350,000 distinct CDR3 sequences, approximately 25% of them present only once. The sequencing sample was made of blood. The receptors here all came from a man between 45 and 60 years old with Graves' hyperthyroidism. CDR3s include the opening cysteine and the closing phenylalanine or tryptophan. Each record gives: CDR3 protein, CDR3 DNA, J gene, clone size, V gene, D gene. The D gene is left open where the match is weak. Clone size appears in some rows only: once, few, many, or a class for an expanded clone.

CDR3: CASSSLEGARYF; DNA: TGCGCCAGCAGCTCTCTGGAGGGGGCCCGGTACTTC; J: TRBJ2-5; size: NA; V: TRBV5-1; D: NA
CDR3: CASNEQGEYGYTF; DNA: TGTGCCAGTAATGAACAGGGGGAGTATGGCTACACCTTC; J: TRBJ1-2; size: NA; V: TRBV2; D: TRBD1
CDR3: CASSFGTGANRGRATQYF; DNA: TGTGCCAGCAGTTTTGGGACAGGGGCGAATAGGGGTCGCGCGACCCAGTACTTC; J: TRBJ2-5; size: many; V: TRBV28; D: TRBD1
CDR3: CATSDNSVVAGGETQYF; DNA: TGTGCCACCAGTGACAACTCAGTGGTAGCGGGAGGAGAGACCCAGTACTTC; J: TRBJ2-5; size: few; V: TRBV24-1; D: TRBD2
CDR3: CASSEVWAGNSNQPQHF; DNA: TGTGCCAGCAGTGAGGTGTGGGCCGGGAATAGCAATCAGCCCCAGCATTTT; J: TRBJ1-5; size: NA; V: TRBV6-1; D: NA
CDR3: CARDGQGFTDTQYF; DNA: TGTGCCAGGGATGGACAGGGGTTCACAGATACGCAGTATTTT; J: TRBJ2-3; size: once; V: TRBV19; D: TRBD1
CDR3: CASLFGIADSTDTQYF; DNA: TGTGCCAGCTTGTTTGGTATCGCAGATAGCACAGATACGCAGTATTTT; J: TRBJ2-3; size: NA; V: TRBV7-9; D: NA
CDR3: CATSNPRAQETQYF; DNA: TGTGCCACCAGTAATCCTCGGGCCCAAGAGACCCAGTACTTC; J: TRBJ2-5; size: many; V: TRBV24-1; D: NA
CDR3: CASALWSGETQYF; DNA: TGCGCCAGCGCCCTTTGGTCCGGGGAGACCCAGTACTTC; J: TRBJ2-5; size: once; V: TRBV5-1; D: NA
CDR3: CASSALRGAPGELFF; DNA: TGTGCCAGCAGCGCCCTACGGGGGGCACCCGGGGAGCTGTTTTTT; J: TRBJ2-2; size: NA; V: TRBV7-9; D: NA
CDR3: CASSYAGTSLTGELFF; DNA: TGTGCCAGCAGTTACGCGGGGACTAGCCTAACCGGGGAGCTGTTTTTT; J: TRBJ2-2; size: NA; V: TRBV6-5; D: TRBD2
CDR3: CASTNGMGRNYGYTF; DNA: TGTGCCAGCACCAATGGAATGGGGCGGAACTATGGCTACACCTTC; J: TRBJ1-2; size: few; V: TRBV12-3/TRBV12-4; D: NA
CDR3: CATKDGSNQPQHF; DNA: TGTGCCACCAAAGACGGGTCAAATCAGCCCCAGCATTTT; J: TRBJ1-5; size: few; V: TRBV19; D: NA
CDR3: CAIERTLAGFEQYF; DNA: TGTGCCATCGAAAGGACACTAGCGGGATTCGAGCAGTACTTC; J: TRBJ2-7; size: many; V: TRBV7-2; D: TRBD2
CDR3: CASSLGGQGGGTEAFF; DNA: TGCGCCAGCAGCTTGGGAGGGCAGGGGGGAGGCACTGAAGCTTTCTTT; J: TRBJ1-1; size: NA; V: TRBV5-1; D: TRBD1
CDR3: CASSLAGKGYEQFF; DNA: TGTGCCAGCAGCTTAGCGGGAAAAGGCTATGAGCAGTTCTTC; J: TRBJ2-1; size: many; V: TRBV7-3; D: NA
CDR3: CASSQRTGGGNEQFF; DNA: TGTGCCAGCAGCCAACGGACAGGGGGTGGCAATGAGCAGTTCTTC; J: TRBJ2-1; size: many; V: TRBV7-3; D: TRBD1
CDR3: CAWSVRRLAGGIYEQYF; DNA: TGTGCCTGGAGTGTCAGAAGACTAGCGGGAGGGATCTACGAGCAGTACTTC; J: TRBJ2-7; size: many; V: TRBV30; D: TRBD2
CDR3: CASTRDIGDLSSYNEQFF; DNA: TGTGCCAGCACCCGGGACATCGGAGATTTGAGCTCCTACAATGAGCAGTTCTTC; J: TRBJ2-1; size: few; V: TRBV11-2; D: NA
CDR3: CASTLSGPQFF; DNA: TGTGCCAGCACCCTGTCCGGGCCGCAGTTCTTC; J: TRBJ2-1; size: NA; V: TRBV7-2; D: NA
CDR3: CASSTRTGFVRYEQYF; DNA: TGTGCCAGCAGCACACGGACAGGGTTTGTGAGGTACGAGCAGTACTTC; J: TRBJ2-7; size: few; V: TRBV13; D: TRBD1
CDR3: CVSSLDLGEQYF; DNA: TGTGTCAGCAGCTTAGATCTGGGGGAGCAGTACTTC; J: TRBJ2-7; size: NA; V: TRBV11-3; D: NA
CDR3: CASRRWEGYTF; DNA: TGTGCCAGCAGGAGATGGGAGGGCTACACCTTC; J: TRBJ1-2; size: many; V: TRBV28; D: NA
CDR3: CAISRQGGNTEAFF; DNA: TGTGCCATCAGTAGACAGGGTGGGAACACTGAAGCTTTCTTT; J: TRBJ1-1; size: few; V: TRBV10-3; D: TRBD1
CDR3: CASSATNYEQYF; DNA: TGTGCCAGCAGTGCCACAAATTACGAGCAGTACTTC; J: TRBJ2-7; size: many; V: TRBV2; D: NA
CDR3: CASGEAHTEAFF; DNA: TGTGCCAGCGGGGAAGCGCACACTGAAGCTTTCTTT; J: TRBJ1-1; size: NA; V: TRBV6-1; D: NA
CDR3: CASSRERELETQYF; DNA: TGTGCCAGCAGCCGGGAGCGGGAGCTGGAGACCCAGTACTTC; J: TRBJ2-5; size: NA; V: TRBV7-9; D: TRBD2
CDR3: CASSSYRSRDYNEQFF; DNA: TGTGCCAGCAGCTCTTACAGGTCCCGGGATTACAATGAGCAGTTCTTC; J: TRBJ2-1; size: NA; V: TRBV7-2; D: NA
CDR3: CASRSEEKLFF; DNA: TGTGCCAGCAGGAGCGAGGAAAAACTGTTTTTT; J: TRBJ1-4; size: NA; V: TRBV28; D: NA
CDR3: CATRQGPYNEQFF; DNA: TGTGCCACCCGACAGGGGCCTTACAATGAGCAGTTCTTC; J: TRBJ2-1; size: NA; V: TRBV27; D: TRBD1
CDR3: CASSKGSGSYEQYF; DNA: TGTGCCAGCAGCAAAGGTAGCGGGAGCTACGAGCAGTACTTC; J: TRBJ2-7; size: many; V: TRBV7-8; D: TRBD2
CDR3: CSARDQQGAYEQYF; DNA: TGCAGTGCTAGAGACCAACAGGGGGCGTACGAGCAGTACTTC; J: TRBJ2-7; size: few; V: TRBV20-1; D: TRBD1
CDR3: CSVDQAGGDTDTQYF; DNA: TGCAGCGTTGATCAAGCGGGAGGAGACACAGATACGCAGTATTTT; J: TRBJ2-3; size: few; V: TRBV29-1; D: TRBD2
CDR3: CASSFWGDGTEAFF; DNA: TGCGCCAGCAGCTTCTGGGGGGATGGGACTGAAGCTTTCTTT; J: TRBJ1-1; size: NA; V: TRBV5-1; D: NA
CDR3: CASSVGDRAIGELFF; DNA: TGTGCCAGCAGCGTAGGAGACAGGGCGATCGGGGAGCTGTTTTTT; J: TRBJ2-2; size: NA; V: TRBV9; D: TRBD1
CDR3: CASSDHRAWNYGYTF; DNA: TGTGCCAGCAGCGACCACAGGGCTTGGAACTATGGCTACACCTTC; J: TRBJ1-2; size: few; V: TRBV7-9; D: NA
CDR3: CASRTGTYYNEQFF; DNA: TGTGCCAGCAGAACCGGGACTTACTACAATGAGCAGTTCTTC; J: TRBJ2-1; size: few; V: TRBV12-3/TRBV12-4; D: NA
CDR3: CASSLAVGMSGANVLTF; DNA: TGTGCCAGCAGCTTGGCCGTGGGAATGTCTGGGGCCAACGTCCTGACTTTC; J: TRBJ2-6; size: few; V: TRBV5-6; D: NA
CDR3: CASSTTGASYEQYF; DNA: TGTGCCAGCAGCACGACAGGGGCCTCCTACGAGCAGTACTTC; J: TRBJ2-7; size: few; V: TRBV7-3; D: TRBD1
CDR3: CAISVGLNYEQYF; DNA: TGTGCCATCAGTGTAGGGCTGAACTACGAGCAGTACTTC; J: TRBJ2-7; size: many; V: TRBV10-3; D: NA
CDR3: CSARDRARTGELFF; DNA: TGCAGTGCTAGGGACAGGGCAAGGACCGGGGAGCTGTTTTTT; J: TRBJ2-2; size: many; V: TRBV20-1; D: TRBD1
CDR3: CASRPGTSQGTQYF; DNA: TGTGCCAGCCGGCCCGGGACTAGCCAAGGGACCCAGTACTTC; J: TRBJ2-5; size: many; V: TRBV6-1; D: TRBD2
CDR3: CASSGEDGPHQPQHF; DNA: TGTGCCAGCAGTGGAGAGGATGGCCCACATCAGCCCCAGCATTTT; J: TRBJ1-5; size: NA; V: TRBV2; D: NA
CDR3: CASSPTPGGTDTQYF; DNA: TGTGCCAGCTCACCAACACCAGGGGGCACAGATACGCAGTATTTC; J: TRBJ2-3; size: once; V: TRBV18; D: TRBD1
CDR3: CASSASQGGPQHF; DNA: TGTGCCAGCAGTGCAAGCCAGGGGGGGCCCCAGCATTTT; J: TRBJ1-5; size: few; V: TRBV6-1; D: TRBD1
CDR3: CASSFRAGVSEQYF; DNA: TGCGCCAGCAGCTTTAGAGCGGGAGTAAGCGAGCAGTACTTC; J: TRBJ2-7; size: NA; V: TRBV5-1; D: TRBD2